Presented here are 11 T cell receptor beta chains from one specimen sequenced in a study of T cells in Graves' hyperthyroidism and ophthalmopathy. RNA transcripts gave rise to amplified TCR beta CDR3 regions. TCR CDR3 regions were first amplified by RT-PCR with HTBI primers. TCRdb redid the calling of the multiplex PCR reads with MiXCR, one entry per CDR3 protein. The sample lists about 700,000 distinct CDR3 sequences; roughly 15% were seen once. The sequenced sample was blood. Every receptor here comes from a woman under 30 with Graves' hyperthyroidism.

This clonotype was seen ten or more times. The rearrangement links TRBV7-9 to TRBJ2-3; D call uncertain. The CDR3 consists of 12 residues. Trimming took off 2 bases at V and 3 bases at J, with 3 bases between the two ends. Looked up from germline, CDR1 is SEHNR and CDR2 is FQNEAQ (reference sequence). In DNA form, the CDR3 reads TGTGCCAGCAGCTTACAAACAGATACGCAGTATTTT. It is translated as CASSLQTDTQYF.

The rearrangement uses TRBV7-9 and TRBJ2-1, with D tentatively TRBD2 (6 bases). The V and J ends lost 4 bases and 8 bases respectively, with 15 bases between them. Germline V gives CDR1 SEHNR, CDR2 FQNEAQ (reference sequence). The CDR3 has 14 amino acids. Here the CDR3 DNA reads TGTGCCAGCAGCTCACTACGGAGGGACTATGAGCAGTTCTTC. Residues: CASSSLRRDYEQFF.

This chain connects TRBV5-1 to TRBJ2-7; perhaps D is TRBD1 or TRBD2 (5 bases each). CDR3 length: 14 amino acids. The ends were cut back, 4 bases at V and 4 bases at J, with 15 bases in the middle. Germline V lookup: CDR1 SGHRS, CDR2 YFSETQ. The CDR3: CASSMGPTDYEQYF. The CDR3 DNA reads TGCGCCAGCAGCATGGGACCGACGGATTACGAGCAGTACTTC.

This clonotype was found a few times. The chain employs TRBV7-8 and TRBJ2-1; the D is unclear. The CDR3 covers 12 residues. The ends were cut back, 1 base at V and 11 bases at J, with 9 bases in the middle. Per germline, CDR1 SGHVS and CDR2 FQNEAQ. CDR3 region: CASSLDLRQQFF. DNA of the CDR3: TGTGCCAGCAGCTTAGATTTGAGGCAGCAGTTCTTC.

This clonotype showed up just a few times. The V gene is TRBV28, the J gene TRBJ1-5; D is undetermined. There are 12 residues in the CDR3. The germline V gene has CDR1 MDHEN and CDR2 SYDVKM. Trimming shortened V by 6 bases and J by 7 bases, and 10 bases separated the two germline ends. The CDR3 nucleotides are TGTGCCAGCAGCTTACCTCTCCAGCCCCAGCATTTT. This codes for CASSLPLQPQHF.

This clonotype was observed many times. The chain recombines TRBV12-3 or TRBV12-4 with TRBJ2-6, with D unresolved. This CDR3 is built from 14 residues. V lost 9 bases and J 0 bases, leaving 9 bases between the germline ends. The CDR3 loop is CASSIYSGANVLTF. CDR3 sequence (DNA): TGTGCCAGTTCAATATACTCTGGGGCCAACGTCCTGACTTTC.

The chain uses TRBV27 and TRBJ2-2; 9 bases are a match to TRBD2. The CDR3 runs 16 residues. V was pared by 5 bases and J by 1 base, with 5 bases of the junction left unmatched. Germline V gives CDR1 MNHEY, CDR2 SMNVEV (reference sequence). The CDR3: CASSPELAGNTGELFF. In DNA, the CDR3 is TGTGCCAGCAGTCCGGAACTAGCGGGGAACACCGGGGAGCTGTTTTTT.

In its sample, this clonotype was seen a few times. The V gene is TRBV5-4, the J gene TRBJ2-1, with D tentatively TRBD2 (6 bases). V lost 7 bases to trimming and J lost 7 bases, with 21 bases between them. The CDR3 is 15 amino acids. Germline V gene data show CDR1 as SGHNT and CDR2 as YYREEE (reference sequence). CDR3 DNA: TGTGCCAGCTCCACCCGGCGGGGCCCTTGGAATGAGCAGTTCTTC. Amino acids: CASSTRRGPWNEQFF.

The chain carries TRBV7-9 and TRBJ2-1; 9 bases match TRBD1. The germline V gene has CDR1 SEHNR and CDR2 FQNEAQ (reference sequence). V gave up 6 bases and J gave up 5 bases; unmatched junction bases: 2. The CDR3 runs to 13 residues. CDR3 region: CASRDRGDNEQFF. The CDR3 bases are TGTGCCAGCAGGGACAGGGGCGACAATGAGCAGTTCTTC.

The CDR3 region has the DNA TGCAGCGTTCTTCTCTCGAACACCGGGGAGCTGTTTTTT. The encoded protein is CSVLLSNTGELFF. The genes are TRBV29-1 and TRBJ2-2; no reliable D call. The CDR3 is 13 amino acids. Germline CDR1 and CDR2: SQVTM and ANQGSEA. V was pared by 5 bases and J by 0 bases, with 7 bases between.

This clonotype was seen many times. The chain is built from TRBV9 and TRBJ2-1; TRBD2 might be the D (5 bases). Germline CDR1 is SGDLS and CDR2 is YYNGEE. Trimming removed 0 bases from V and 4 bases from J, with 11 bases in between. The CDR3 is 15 residues long. CDR3 in amino acids: CASSVGGSAYNEQFF. CDR3 coding DNA: TGTGCCAGCAGCGTAGGAGGTAGCGCATACAATGAGCAGTTCTTC.